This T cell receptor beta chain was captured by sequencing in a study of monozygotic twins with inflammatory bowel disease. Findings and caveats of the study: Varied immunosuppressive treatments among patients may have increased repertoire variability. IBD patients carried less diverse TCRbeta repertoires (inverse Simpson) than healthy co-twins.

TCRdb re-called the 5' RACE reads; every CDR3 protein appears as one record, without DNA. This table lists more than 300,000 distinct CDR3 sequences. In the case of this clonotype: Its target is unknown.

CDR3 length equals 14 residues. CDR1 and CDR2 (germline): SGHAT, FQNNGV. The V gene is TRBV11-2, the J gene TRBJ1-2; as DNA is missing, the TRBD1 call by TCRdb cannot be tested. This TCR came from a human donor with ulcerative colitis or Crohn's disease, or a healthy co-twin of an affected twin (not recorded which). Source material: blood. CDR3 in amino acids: CASSSQQGAGGYTF.